These T cell receptor beta chains were read from a single sample in a study of blood T cell repertoires in COVID-19. Produced via immunoSEQ multiplex PCR; TCRdb's table is partial and in-frame only. This table holds about 160,000 clones, over 85% found once. The sequenced sample was peripheral blood. Every receptor here comes from a man in his sixties with active or convalescent COVID-19. CDR3s include the opening cysteine and the closing phenylalanine or tryptophan. Fields, in order: V gene, clone size, J gene, D gene, CDR3 protein, CDR3 DNA. D genes are given only for firm matches. Part of the rows lack a size; the others show once, few, many or a class for expanded clones.

TRBV11-3	NA	TRBJ2-1	TRBD2	CASSFGGYEQFF	TGTGCCAGCAGCTTCGGGGGGTATGAGCAGTTCTTC
TRBV27	NA	TRBJ2-5	NA	CASSLDRTGGTQYF	TGTGCCAGCAGTTTAGACAGGACGGGGGGGACCCAGTACTTC
TRBV19	NA	TRBJ1-2	TRBD1	CASSSGQGKSLGYGYTF	TGTGCCAGTAGTTCAGGACAGGGAAAGTCTTTAGGCTATGGCTACACCTTC
TRBV12-3/TRBV12-4	NA	TRBJ2-7	NA	CASSFTVVNEQYF	TGTGCCAGCAGTTTTACGGTAGTTAACGAGCAGTACTTC
TRBV28	NA	TRBJ1-1	TRBD1	CASSLIGRTGIEAFF	TGTGCCAGCAGTTTAATAGGGAGGACAGGCATTGAAGCTTTCTTT
TRBV4-2	NA	TRBJ1-2	TRBD1	CASSQGGQGYSYGYTF	TGTGCCAGCAGCCAAGGGGGACAGGGCTACTCCTATGGCTACACCTTC
TRBV6-5	few	TRBJ1-6	TRBD1	CASSLRQGEASPLHF	TGTGCCAGCAGCCTACGACAGGGTGAGGCATCACCCCTCCACTTT
TRBV18	NA	TRBJ1-5	TRBD1	CASSPAGQGFSNQPQHF	TGTGCCAGCTCACCGGCGGGACAGGGGTTTAGCAATCAGCCCCAGCATTTT
TRBV3-1/TRBV3-2	NA	TRBJ1-2	NA	CASSQEDTSLGYTF	TGTGCCAGCAGCCAAGAGGACACGAGCTTGGGCTACACCTTC
TRBV29-1	NA	TRBJ1-5	NA	CSVEDQGQPQHF	TGCAGCGTTGAAGATCAGGGTCAGCCCCAGCATTTT
TRBV7-9	NA	TRBJ1-4	NA	CASSFTGSLAEKLFF	TGTGCCAGCAGCTTTACAGGCTCGCTGGCGGAAAAACTGTTTTTT
TRBV11-2	NA	TRBJ1-1	NA	CASSLVGGGDTEAFF	TGTGCCAGCAGCTTAGTCGGAGGGGGGGACACTGAAGCTTTCTTT
TRBV11-3	NA	TRBJ2-2	NA	CASSIIDTGELFF	TGTGCCAGCAGCATAATCGACACCGGGGAGCTGTTTTTT
TRBV10-1	NA	TRBJ2-1	NA	CASSRGDSYNEQFF	TGCGCCAGCAGCAGGGGCGACTCCTACAATGAGCAGTTCTTC
TRBV2	NA	TRBJ1-1	TRBD1	CASRGDRGTEAFF	TGTGCCAGCAGGGGAGACAGGGGAACTGAAGCTTTCTTT
TRBV5-8	NA	TRBJ2-3	NA	CASSSGRDPSTDTQYF	TGTGCCAGCAGCTCGGGGCGGGATCCTAGCACAGATACGCAGTATTTT
TRBV29-1	NA	TRBJ1-2	NA	CSVELGLGVGYGYTF	TGCAGCGTTGAATTAGGTTTAGGGGTTGGCTATGGCTACACCTTC
TRBV5-1	once	TRBJ2-5	TRBD1	CASSLAGRDRQTQYF	TGCGCCAGCAGCTTGGCGGGGCGGGACAGGCAGACCCAGTACTTC
TRBV12-5	NA	TRBJ2-1	TRBD2	CASGFGSGGAYNEQFF	TGTGCTAGTGGTTTCGGGAGCGGGGGGGCTTACAATGAGCAGTTCTTC
TRBV12-3/TRBV12-4	NA	TRBJ1-2	NA	CASSLQGYGYTF	TGTGCCAGCAGTTTGCAGGGCTATGGCTACACCTTC
TRBV7-2	NA	TRBJ2-1	NA	CASSLQESEQFF	TGTGCCAGCAGCTTGCAAGAGAGTGAGCAGTTCTTC
TRBV19	NA	TRBJ1-2	NA	CASSIDNFRQGYGYTF	TGTGCCAGTAGTATAGATAATTTTCGGCAGGGCTATGGCTACACCTTC
TRBV5-4	NA	TRBJ2-4	NA	CASRDTGHLTILAKNIQYF	TGTGCCAGCAGGGATACGGGACACCTCACTATACTAGCCAAAAACATTCAGTACTTC
TRBV20-1	few	TRBJ1-1	NA	CSASKQNTEAFF	TGCAGTGCTAGTAAACAGAACACTGAAGCTTTCTTT
TRBV2	few	TRBJ2-7	TRBD2	CASSVGTRGEQYF	TGTGCCAGCAGTGTGGGGACTAGAGGCGAGCAGTACTTC
TRBV18	NA	TRBJ2-3	TRBD2	CASSPRRESQIEQYF	TGTGCCAGCTCACCACGGCGGGAGAGTCAGATAGAGCAGTATTTT
TRBV6-5	once	TRBJ2-7	TRBD2	CASSSPGRGTTYEQYF	TGTGCCAGCAGTTCGCCGGGGCGGGGGACCACCTACGAGCAGTACTTC
TRBV7-9	NA	TRBJ2-6	NA	CASSERQTSGANVLTF	TGTGCCAGCAGCGAGAGACAAACCTCTGGGGCCAACGTCCTGACTTTC
TRBV5-1	NA	TRBJ1-1	TRBD1	CASGGQGAPLAFF	TGCGCCAGCGGAGGCCAGGGGGCGCCTCTGGCTTTCTTT
TRBV6-5	NA	TRBJ2-1	NA	CASSLGQGPYNEQFF	TGTGCCAGCAGCCTAGGGCAGGGTCCCTACAATGAGCAGTTCTTC
TRBV19	NA	TRBJ1-2	TRBD1	CASSGGTVYGYTF	TGTGCCAGTAGTGGGGGGACAGTCTATGGCTACACCTTC
TRBV27	NA	TRBJ2-3	TRBD2	CASSGLDGDTQYF	TGTGCCAGCAGCGGACTAGATGGGGATACGCAGTATTTT
TRBV10-3	NA	TRBJ2-2	TRBD2	CAISPGLAGGRHTGELFF	TGTGCCATCAGCCCCGGACTAGCGGGGGGGCGTCACACCGGGGAGCTGTTTTTT
TRBV24-1	NA	TRBJ2-3	NA	CATSDSTGFTDTQYF	TGTGCCACCAGTGATTCCACGGGATTTACAGATACGCAGTATTTT
TRBV4-1	NA	TRBJ2-1	TRBD2	CASTMGASGRAVNEQFF	TGCGCCAGCACCATGGGGGCGAGCGGGAGGGCCGTCAATGAGCAGTTCTTC
TRBV2	NA	TRBJ2-2	TRBD1	CASSRDRAANTGELFF	TGTGCCAGCAGCCGGGACAGGGCTGCGAACACCGGGGAGCTGTTTTTT
TRBV6-5	NA	TRBJ1-2	NA	CASRPRANYGYTF	TGTGCCAGCAGACCACGGGCTAACTATGGCTACACCTTC
TRBV6-5	NA	TRBJ2-7	TRBD2	CASTVSGGAGFEQYF	TGTGCCAGCACCGTTAGCGGGGGGGCCGGTTTCGAGCAGTACTTC
TRBV19	NA	TRBJ2-7	NA	CASNLGGSSYEQYF	TGTGCCAGTAATCTAGGAGGATCTTCCTACGAGCAGTACTTC
TRBV10-3	NA	TRBJ1-6	TRBD1	CAISEEGAGNSPLHF	TGTGCCATCAGTGAGGAGGGGGCAGGGAATTCACCCCTCCACTTT
TRBV23-1	NA	TRBJ2-7	TRBD2	CASSHRLAGGRTYEQYF	TGCGCCAGCAGTCACAGACTAGCGGGGGGGCGAACCTACGAGCAGTACTTC
TRBV3-1/TRBV3-2	NA	TRBJ2-3	TRBD2	CASSQHAGLAGKDTQYF	TGTGCCAGCAGCCAACACGCGGGACTAGCGGGGAAAGATACGCAGTATTTT
TRBV5-1	NA	TRBJ2-6	TRBD1	CASIFLRQGASGHSNSGANVLTF	TGCGCCAGCATCTTCCTTCGACAGGGAGCTTCAGGGCATTCAAACTCTGGGGCCAACGTCCTGACTTTC
TRBV5-1	NA	TRBJ1-2	NA	CASSPGYGYTF	TGCGCCAGCAGTCCAGGGTATGGCTACACCTTC
TRBV27	NA	TRBJ2-7	TRBD2	CASSFLGRNYEQYF	TGTGCCAGCAGTTTCCTCGGGAGGAACTACGAGCAGTACTTC
TRBV6-2/TRBV6-3	NA	TRBJ2-3	NA	CASSSWDFPSTDTQYF	TGTGCCAGCAGTTCATGGGACTTCCCAAGCACAGATACGCAGTATTTT
TRBV4-2	NA	TRBJ1-4	NA	CASSQVEEVEKLFF	TGTGCCAGCAGCCAAGTCGAGGAGGTGGAAAAACTGTTTTTT
TRBV5-1	once	TRBJ2-5	TRBD2	CASSLLTSGKEETQYF	TGCGCCAGCAGCTTGTTGACTAGCGGGAAGGAAGAGACCCAGTACTTC
TRBV7-6	NA	TRBJ2-2	NA	CASSLGELFF	TGTGCCAGCAGCCTCGGGGAGCTGTTTTTT
TRBV12-5	once	TRBJ1-5	NA	CASGSGQGDNQPQHF	TGTGCTAGTGGTTCCGGGCAGGGTGACAATCAGCCCCAGCATTTT
TRBV7-9	few	TRBJ2-7	TRBD1	CASRTTGGYEQYF	TGTGCCAGCAGAACCACAGGGGGTTACGAGCAGTACTTC
TRBV15	NA	TRBJ2-3	TRBD2	CATSRAPGLAGVTDTQYF	TGTGCCACCAGCCGAGCCCCGGGACTAGCTGGGGTCACAGATACGCAGTATTTT
TRBV6-5	NA	TRBJ2-5	NA	CASSYSGRSGVETQYF	TGTGCCAGCAGTTACTCGGGTAGATCAGGGGTGGAGACCCAGTACTTC